The 4 T cell receptor beta chains reported below all come from one sample, sequenced in a study of T cells in Graves' hyperthyroidism and ophthalmopathy. TCR beta CDR3 sequences were amplified from RNA transcripts. The HTBI set primed first-round TCR CDR3 RT-PCR. TCRdb recomputed calls from the multiplex PCR reads with MiXCR, one row per CDR3 protein. The sample has 540,000 or so distinct CDR3 sequences, about 45% seen once. The material sequenced was peripheral blood or thyroid tissue (not recorded which). Receptors were obtained from an adult woman with Graves' disease, either hyperthyroidism or ophthalmopathy (not recorded which).

The V gene is TRBV6-6, the J gene TRBJ2-7; D may be TRBD1 (6 bases). Germline values: CDR1 MNHNY, CDR2 SVGAGI (reference sequence). The CDR3 is made up of 14 amino acids. V was pared by 6 bases and J by 4 bases, with 16 bases between. CDR3 bases: TGTGCCAGCAGCTCCAGGGGCTCCCTGTACGAGCAGTACTTC. Translated, it gives CASSSRGSLYEQYF.

This clonotype was recorded a few times. The chain employs TRBV29-1 and TRBJ1-5, with D unclear. The CDR3 has 13 amino acids. Germline-derived CDR1 and CDR2 are SQVTM and ANQGSEA. V lost 4 bases, J lost 3 bases, and 10 bases lay in between. CDR3 amino acids: CSVARDDNQPQHF. The CDR3 DNA sequence: TGCAGCGTTGCCCGGGATGACAATCAGCCCCAGCATTTT.

Only a few counts were recorded for this clonotype. The genes are TRBV9 and TRBJ2-2, with a weak D call TRBD1 (6 bases). CDR1 is SGDLS and CDR2 is YYNGEE in the germline V gene. The CDR3 covers 17 residues. V shed 1 base and J shed 7 bases, with 20 bases lying between them. The CDR3 here is CASSVSPLGQSGGELFF. The CDR3 coding sequence is TGTGCCAGCAGCGTATCCCCCCTAGGACAGAGCGGCGGGGAGCTGTTTTTT. The whole variable domain, remainder taken from reference TRBV9 and TRBJ2-2, is DSGVTQTPKHLITATGQRVTLRCSPRSGDLSVYWYQQSLDQGLQFLIQYYNGEERAKGNILERFSAQQFPDLHSELNLSSLELGDSALYFCASSVSPLGQSGGELFFGEGSRLTVL.

This clonotype was seen repeatedly, ten times or more. V usage is TRBV19 and J usage is TRBJ2-5; 7 positions agree with TRBD1. The CDR3 has 14 residues. In germline, CDR1 is LNHDA, CDR2 SQIVND (reference sequence). Unmatched junction bases numbered 8, after V lost 5 bases and J lost 5 bases. CDR3 protein: CASSPSTGPETQYF. The DNA for the CDR3 is TGTGCCAGTAGTCCCTCGACAGGGCCCGAGACCCAGTACTTC.